The 10 T cell receptor beta chains below were found in one sample sequenced in a study of blood T cells in healthy people across ages. Primers used in a second PCR of about 6 to 11 cycles were a sample-barcoded 5' primer and a J-beta primer mix. One entry per CDR3 protein results from TCRdb running MiXCR on the 5' RACE reads. The data contain some 370,000 distinct CDR3 sequences, over 45% of them singletons. What was sequenced was blood. Every receptor here comes from a man aged 55 to 69 in good health.

The chain joins TRBV7-9 to TRBJ1-6, with unresolved D. The CDR3 runs 15 residues. V lost 5 bases and J lost 7, with 15 bases in between. Germline values: CDR1 SEHNR, CDR2 FQNEAQ (reference sequence). In DNA, the CDR3 is TGTGCCAGCAGCAAACTGGGCTTGCAGAATTCACCCCTCCACTTT. Its translation: CASSKLGLQNSPLHF.

This chain connects TRBV4-3 to TRBJ2-1, with 8 bases matching TRBD2. Germline loops: CDR1 LGHNA, CDR2 YSLEER. This CDR3 comprises 18 residues. The junction had 15 bases not matched to a gene; V was cut back by 0 bases and J by 8 bases. The CDR3 coding sequence is TGCGCCAGCAGCCAAGATATAAGGGCGGGGGGACGAAGTTATGAGCAGTTCTTC. This gives the protein CASSQDIRAGGRSYEQFF.

With regard to this clonotype: At one of its ends the junction is not consistent with the germline gene, which may arise from a read error. The J gene is TRBJ2-7, the V gene TRBV20-1, with D perhaps TRBD1 or TRBD2 (5 bases each). The CDR3 has 14 residues. From germline, CDR1 is DFQATT and CDR2 SNEGSKA (reference sequence). The CDR3 nucleotides are TGCGGTGCTAGAGATGAGAGGGGATTCTACGAGCAGTACTTC. It codes for CGARDERGFYEQYF.

The table lists this clonotype with a few counts. The rearrangement uses TRBV7-2 and TRBJ2-4; TRBD2 aligns across 10 bases. Germline CDR1 is SGHTA and CDR2 is FQGNSA. This CDR3 region has 16 residues. V lost 1 base, J lost 3 bases, and 3 bases stayed unmatched. CDR3 in amino acids: CASSLEIAGGKNIQYF. DNA of the CDR3: TGTGCCAGCAGCTTAGAGATAGCGGGGGGCAAAAACATTCAGTACTTC.

Regarding this clonotype: One base away lies a much larger clone, so this may be a sequencing read error. V usage is TRBV10-3 and J usage is TRBJ1-1; TRBD1 is a possible D gene (6 bases). Germline CDR1 ENHRY, CDR2 SYGVKD. The CDR3 contains 13 residues. Between the trimmed V and J ends, which lost 10 bases and 3 bases, there was a span of 15 bases. The CDR3 DNA reads as TGTGCCAGCATGGGGGGCGGTCACACTGAAGCTTTCTTT. The encoded protein is CASMGGGHTEAFF.

This chain links TRBV30 with TRBJ2-5, with D perhaps matching TRBD1 or TRBD2 (6 bases each). Germline V lookup: CDR1 GTSNPN, CDR2 SVGIG (reference sequence). This CDR3 is 13 amino acids long. V gave up 2 bases and J gave up 4 bases, with 11 bases separating them. The CDR3 DNA is TGTGCCTGGAGTAGGGGGGTGGGAGAGACCCAGTACTTC. It yields the protein CAWSRGVGETQYF.

The chain uses TRBV20-1 and TRBJ2-2, with 7 nucleotides matching TRBD2. The V segment lost 0 bases and the J segment 4 bases; nucleotides outside the gene matches: 8. The CDR3 sequence is 16 residues long. Germline V gives CDR1 DFQATT, CDR2 SNEGSKA (reference sequence). CDR3 in DNA: TGCAGTGCTAGAGAGGCCCTAGCGGCGACCACCGGGGAGCTGTTTTTT. The encoded protein is CSAREALAATTGELFF.

This chain links TRBV28 with TRBJ1-6; tentatively, D is TRBD1 (5 bases). This CDR3 spans 17 amino acids. V gave up 5 bases and J gave up 9 bases, with 23 bases separating them. Germline V gene sequence: CDR1 MDHEN, CDR2 SYDVKM. This chain's CDR3 is CASSPSWGAGQFSPLHF. CDR3 nucleotides: TGTGCCAGCAGTCCCTCATGGGGCGCGGGGCAATTTTCACCCCTCCACTTT.

The V and J genes are TRBV28 and TRBJ1-3; a weak D match, TRBD1 (5 bases). Trimming cost V 8 bases and J 0 bases, with 14 bases left between them. The CDR3 covers 15 residues. Germline V gene sequence: CDR1 MDHEN, CDR2 SYDVKM. The chain's CDR3 is CASRGGVTSGNTIYF. As DNA, the CDR3 is TGTGCCAGCCGAGGAGGGGTCACCTCTGGAAACACCATATATTTT. The variable domain in full, with the rest retrieved from reference TRBV28 and TRBJ1-3, is DVKVTQSSRYLVKRTGEKVFLECVQDMDHENMFWYRQDPGLGLRLIYFSYDVKMKEKGDIPEGYSVSREKKERFSLILESASTNQTSMYLCASRGGVTSGNTIYFGEGSWLTVV.

The chain is built from TRBV29-1 and TRBJ2-5, with TRBD2 identical over 9 bases. This CDR3 has 14 residues. The V and J ends lost 5 bases and 11 bases, in that order; junction bases with no gene match: 15. The V gene's germline CDR1 is SQVTM and CDR2 ANQGSEA. The CDR3 coding sequence is TGCAGCGTTACCGGCGGGAGGGCCATAAATGAGCAGTACTTC. Its translation is CSVTGGRAINEQYF.